This passage covers 30 T cell receptor beta chains from one sample sequenced in a study of cytomegalovirus exposure and HLA in healthy donors (dated by TCRdb to about 2017). The library was made by the immunoSEQ multiplex PCR assay. For the multiplex PCR, a mixture combining 60 forward primers for TCR Vbeta segments and 13 reverse primers for TCR Jbeta segments was used. TCRdb retrieved this table from immuneACCESS and kept in-frame rearrangements only. Not all clones are present; in checked studies, unresolved V genes account for under half, and no reason is known for the remainder. The sample profile shows 95,000 or so clones; 55% to 75% of them were found once. About 16% of the sample comes from the top ten. The sample comprised PBMCs. Source of these receptors: a woman between 50 and 59 years old in good health and CMV-seropositive.

The CDR3 sequence: CASSTHRGSLETQYF. The CDR3 region has the DNA TGTGCCAGTAGCACCCACCGCGGGAGTCTGGAGACCCAGTACTTC. The chain uses TRBV19 and TRBJ2-5; 7 nucleotides agree with TRBD2. V was pared by 6 bases and J by 5 bases, with 12 bases of the junction left unmatched. This CDR3 is 15 amino acids long. The germline CDR1 and CDR2 sequences are LNHDA and SQIVND (reference sequence).

The chain carries TRBV9 and TRBJ2-7; TRBD2 might be the D (6 bases). Trimming shortened V by 4 bases and J by 1 base, and 12 bases separated the two germline ends. The V gene's germline CDR1 is SGDLS and CDR2 YYNGEE. CDR3 length equals 14 residues. The CDR3 nucleotides read TGTGCCAGCAGCCCCCGGGACTGGTCCTACGAGCAGTACTTC. Its protein is CASSPRDWSYEQYF.

The rearrangement joins TRBV10-2 to TRBJ2-5, with 11 nucleotides matching TRBD2. The V gene end was trimmed by 10 bases and the J gene end by 1 base; junction bases not matched to a gene: 5. The CDR3 is made up of 14 amino acids. Germline CDR1 is WSHSY and CDR2 is SAAADI. For the CDR3, the DNA is TGCGCCACCGTAGCGGGAGGGCTCCAAGAGACCCAGTACTTC. Translating it yields CATVAGGLQETQYF.

The chain recombines TRBV9 with TRBJ1-2; possible D gene TRBD1, 6 bases. CDR3 length equals 15 residues. Trimming pared 2 bases from V and 4 bases from J, leaving 15 bases between. CDR1 and CDR2 (germline): SGDLS, YYNGEE. The CDR3 here is CASSVTGTSTYGYTF. For the CDR3, the DNA is TGTGCCAGCAGCGTTACAGGGACCTCGACCTATGGCTACACCTTC.

This clone was recorded a few times. The chain employs TRBV30 and TRBJ1-1; D is unclear. CDR3 length equals 11 residues. Trimming removed 5 bases at V and 1 base at J, with 5 bases between. The V gene's germline CDR1 is GTSNPN and CDR2 SVGIG (reference sequence). The CDR3 DNA follows: TGTGCCTGGCGTTGGAACACTGAAGCTTTCTTT. This sequence encodes CAWRWNTEAFF.

The chain links TRBV4-1 to TRBJ1-2; D remains ambiguous. This CDR3 has 16 amino acids. Per the germline V gene, CDR1 is MGHRA and CDR2 is YSYEKL. Deletions cut 0 bases from V and 4 bases from J, with 15 bases between. In DNA, the CDR3 is TGCGCCAGCAGCCAAGATCTTAGCCGGTACTTCTATGGCTACACCTTC. Encoded protein: CASSQDLSRYFYGYTF.

The V call is TRBV28, the J call TRBJ2-5; possibly TRBD2 for D (7 bases). This CDR3 is 15 amino acids long. The germline gives CDR1 MDHEN, CDR2 SYDVKM. Trimming removed 10 bases from V and 0 bases from J, with 18 bases in between. In DNA form, the CDR3 reads TGTGCCACCACCAACGGGGGGCTGTACCAAGAGACCCAGTACTTC. It codes for CATTNGGLYQETQYF.

The genes are TRBV5-1 and TRBJ2-6; 8 positions agree with TRBD1. Per germline, CDR1 SGHRS and CDR2 YFSETQ. The CDR3 has 21 residues. The V segment lost 0 bases and the J segment 4 bases; nucleotides outside the gene matches: 18. This CDR3 reads CASSLVGTTGAPGTGANVLTF. For the CDR3, the DNA is TGCGCCAGCAGCTTGGTCGGAACGACAGGGGCCCCTGGCACGGGGGCCAACGTCCTGACTTTC.

This sequence joins TRBV7-9 and TRBJ2-3, with 11 bases fitting TRBD2. Germline V gene lookup returns CDR1 SEHNR and CDR2 FQNEAQ (reference sequence). The CDR3 sequence is 18 residues long. Trimming at V came to 3 bases and at J to 5 bases, leaving 13 bases not matched to a gene. The CDR3 is CASSFPTITSGSRDTQYF. CDR3 bases: TGTGCCAGCAGCTTCCCTACGATCACTAGCGGGAGTCGAGATACGCAGTATTTT. Full variable domain (outside the CDR3, taken from reference TRBV7-9 and TRBJ2-3): DTGVSQNPRHKITKRGQNVTFRCDPISEHNRLYWYRQTLGQGPEFLTYFQNEAQLEKSRLLSDRFSAERPKGSFSTLEIQRTEQGDSAMYLCASSFPTITSGSRDTQYFGPGTRLTVL.

This clone was detected only once. The chain uses TRBV27 and TRBJ2-7; 9 bases agree with TRBD1. The CDR3 covers 16 residues. Unmatched junction bases numbered 20, after V lost 9 bases and J lost 8 bases. CDR1 and CDR2 (germline): MNHEY, SMNVEV (reference sequence). The CDR3 sequence is CASQTGTGWKDKKQYF. For the CDR3, the DNA is TGTGCCAGTCAGACCGGGACAGGGTGGAAGGACAAAAAGCAGTACTTC.

This clone showed up just a few times. The V gene is TRBV18, the J gene TRBJ1-5, with TRBD1 as a possible D gene (5 bases). Looked up from germline, CDR1 is KGHSH and CDR2 is LQKENI. The V end lost 1 base, the J end lost 0 bases, and 10 bases lay between the germline ends. This CDR3 spans 16 amino acids. The CDR3 loop is CASSPLRQNSNQPQHF. The DNA of the CDR3 is TGTGCCAGCTCACCACTACGACAGAATAGCAATCAGCCCCAGCATTTT.

V gene TRBV7-5 combines with J gene TRBJ1-2; the D call TRBD1 from the table was never checked on the DNA. TRBV7-5 is assigned pseudogene status. The CDR3 spans 15 residues. CDR3 DNA sequence: TGTGTCAGAAGCTCCCCACAGGGGGACGTCTATGGCTACACCTTC. Its translation: CVRSSPQGDVYGYTF.

The chain has TRBV15 and TRBJ2-7; 14 positions match TRBD2. V trimming: 5 bases; J trimming: 9 bases; junction bases outside the gene matches: 6. Germline assignment: CDR1 LNHNV and CDR2 YYDKDF (reference sequence). The CDR3 consists of 14 residues. The CDR3 loop is CATSPGLAGDVQYF. The CDR3 bases are TGTGCCACCAGCCCGGGACTAGCGGGAGACGTGCAGTACTTC.

This chain links TRBV19 with TRBJ2-6; 9 bases align to TRBD1. V was clipped by 10 bases and J by 0 bases; unmatched bases: 10. The CDR3 length is 17 residues. Germline CDR1 reads LNHDA; CDR2 reads SQIVND (reference sequence). The CDR3 reads CATSPRDRASGANVLTF. The CDR3 DNA follows: TGTGCCACCAGCCCGAGGGACAGGGCCTCTGGGGCCAACGTCCTGACTTTC. Complete variable domain (other parts from reference TRBV19 and TRBJ2-6): DGGITQSPKYLFRKEGQNVTLSCEQNLNHDAMYWYRQDPGQGLRLIYYSQIVNDFQKGDIAEGYSVSREKKESFPLTVTSAQKNPTAFYLCATSPRDRASGANVLTFGAGSRLTVL.

The V gene is TRBV6-5, the J gene TRBJ1-4, with 8 positions matching TRBD1. This CDR3 is built from 15 residues. With 6 bases clipped from V and 4 bases from J, the junction kept 7 bases outside the gene matches. CDR1 and CDR2 from the germline V gene are MNHEY and SVGAGI. The CDR3 loop reads CASSPSQGGNEKLFF. CDR3 nucleotide sequence: TGTGCCAGCAGCCCTTCACAGGGGGGTAATGAAAAACTGTTTTTT.

This chain connects TRBV11-2 to TRBJ2-7, with a tentative D call TRBD1 (6 bases). Germline-derived CDR1 and CDR2 are SGHAT and FQNNGV. This CDR3 comprises 16 residues. Between the trimmed V and J ends, which lost 1 base and 3 bases, there was a span of 16 bases. CDR3 residues: CASSLVGQSLGYEQYF. The DNA for the CDR3 is TGTGCCAGCAGCTTAGTAGGACAGAGCTTGGGCTACGAGCAGTACTTC.

The V call is TRBV11-2, the J call TRBJ1-5; TRBD1 matches at 9 bases. Germline V gene sequence: CDR1 SGHAT, CDR2 FQNNGV. Trimming took 5 bases from V and 3 from J; bases not matched to a gene: 5. The CDR3 runs 15 residues. In DNA, the CDR3 is TGTGCCAGCAGCCGGACAGGGGTTGACAATCAGCCCCAGCATTTT. This codes for CASSRTGVDNQPQHF.

This clone has just one count. CDR3 loop: CSAREDRGYTF. Written as DNA, the CDR3 is TGCAGTGCTAGAGAGGACAGGGGCTACACCTTC. J is TRBJ1-2 and V is TRBV20-1; 7 nucleotides align to TRBD1. The CDR3 extends over 11 amino acids. J lost 8 bases, V lost 0 bases, and 0 bases had no gene match. The germline V gene encodes CDR1 DFQATT and CDR2 SNEGSKA (reference sequence).

The chain links TRBV5-4 to TRBJ2-5; D is possibly TRBD2 (5 bases). Per the germline V gene, CDR1 is SGHNT and CDR2 is YYREEE (reference sequence). The V gene lost 0 bases and the J gene lost 11 bases, with 17 bases spanning the gap. The CDR3 covers 14 residues. The CDR3 spells CASSLGQVYGEQYF. DNA for the CDR3: TGTGCCAGCAGCTTGGGGCAAGTCTACGGGGAGCAGTACTTC.

V and J are TRBV29-1 and TRBJ2-3; TRBD2 is a possible D gene (6 bases). The CDR3 spans 11 residues. V dropped 5 bases and J dropped 5 bases, with 8 bases sitting between them. Germline CDR1 SQVTM, CDR2 ANQGSEA. This CDR3 reads CSVFSGDTQYF. In DNA form, the CDR3 reads TGCAGCGTTTTTAGCGGAGATACGCAGTATTTT.

The chain joins TRBV12-2 to TRBJ2-3; TRBD2 reflects the table's D call only, with no check against the DNA. TRBV12-2 is labeled a pseudogene. The CDR3 covers 19 residues. The CDR3 spells CASRLARLAGEFSTDTQYF. The DNA for the CDR3 is TGTGCAAGTCGCTTAGCTAGACTAGCGGGAGAGTTTAGCACAGATACGCAGTATTTT.

This rearrangement joins TRBV5-6 to TRBJ2-5; perhaps TRBD1 as D (6 bases). The V gene's germline CDR1 is SGHDT and CDR2 YYEEEE. The V gene lost 0 bases and the J gene lost 2 bases, with 8 bases spanning the gap. The CDR3 is 14 amino acids. In DNA form, the CDR3 reads TGTGCCAGCAGCTTGGGACAGGCTCAAGAGACCCAGTACTTC. Translation gives CASSLGQAQETQYF.

The chain couples TRBV7-9 to TRBJ2-7, with 9 bases identical to TRBD1. The V segment lost 4 bases and the J segment 1 base; nucleotides outside the gene matches: 5. The CDR3 contains 15 residues. CDR1 is SEHNR, CDR2 FQNEAQ, per germline (reference sequence). The CDR3 DNA reads as TGTGCCAGCAGCTCCAACGGACAGGGGTCCTACGAGCAGTACTTC. This codes for CASSSNGQGSYEQYF.

The V gene is TRBV4-1, the J gene TRBJ1-3; 8 bases agree with TRBD1. V lost 3 bases, J lost 8 bases, and 3 bases stayed unmatched. Germline V gene lookup returns CDR1 MGHRA and CDR2 YSYEKL. This CDR3 spans 13 amino acids. CDR3 loop: CASSQLQGDTIYF. DNA of the CDR3: TGCGCCAGCAGCCAGCTACAGGGGGACACCATATATTTT.

The V gene is TRBV4-2, the J gene TRBJ2-3; D gene unclear. CDR1 and CDR2 (germline): LGHNA, YNFKEQ. Trimming took off 4 bases at V and 6 bases at J, with 14 bases between the two ends. This CDR3 has 14 residues. CDR3 loop: CASSRSGSADTQYF. Here the CDR3 DNA reads TGTGCCAGCAGCCGATCCGGGTCCGCGGATACGCAGTATTTT.

This rearrangement joins TRBV6-1 to TRBJ1-2; perhaps TRBD1 as D (5 bases). Germline values: CDR1 MNHNS, CDR2 SASEGT. The CDR3 consists of 14 residues. The V and J ends lost 0 bases and 5 bases respectively, with 10 bases between them. The CDR3 reads CASSEAGRVYGYTF. The CDR3 bases are TGTGCCAGCAGTGAAGCGGGCAGGGTATATGGCTACACCTTC.

The chain recombines TRBV11-2 with TRBJ2-7; D might be TRBD2 (6 bases). The CDR3 covers 14 residues. Trimming removed 6 bases from V and 6 bases from J, with 18 bases in between. Germline CDR1 SGHAT, CDR2 FQNNGV. The CDR3 here is CASRALTGVPEQYF. Written as DNA, the CDR3 is TGTGCCAGCAGGGCTCTTACGGGGGTCCCCGAGCAGTACTTC.

The J gene is TRBJ2-6, the V gene TRBV27; D remains unclear. From germline, CDR1 is MNHEY and CDR2 SMNVEV (reference sequence). There are 14 residues in the CDR3. V was cut by 3 bases and J by 1 base, with 4 bases left in between. CDR3 loop: CASSFRSGANVLTF. The DNA of the CDR3 is TGTGCCAGCAGTTTCCGGTCTGGGGCCAACGTCCTGACTTTC. Variable domain in full (rest from reference TRBV27 and TRBJ2-6): EAQVTQNPRYLITVTGKKLTVTCSQNMNHEYMSWYRQDPGLGLRQIYYSMNVEVTDKGDVPEGYKVSRKEKRNFPLILESPSPNQTSLYFCASSFRSGANVLTFGAGSRLTVL.

This sequence joins TRBV7-3 and TRBJ2-1; no reliable D call. V was pared by 4 bases and J by 6 bases, with 16 bases between. Germline-derived CDR1 and CDR2 are SGHTA and FQGTGA. The CDR3 is 15 residues long. For the CDR3, the DNA is TGTGCCAGCAGCTCCCACTTCGCCTTTAGCAATGAGCAGTTCTTC. Amino acids: CASSSHFAFSNEQFF.

The V gene is TRBV5-4, the J gene TRBJ2-3; 7 bases match TRBD1. Germline values: CDR1 SGHNT, CDR2 YYREEE (reference sequence). There are 15 residues in the CDR3. V lost 4 bases and J lost 2; bases outside the gene matches: 7. The CDR3 DNA follows: TGTGCCAGCAGCCAGCCGGACAGGTCCACAGATACGCAGTATTTT. Translation: CASSQPDRSTDTQYF. The full variable domain, with the rest looked up from reference TRBV5-4 and TRBJ2-3, is ETGVTQSPTHLIKTRGQQVTLRCSSQSGHNTVSWYQQALGQGPQFIFQYYREEENGRGNFPPRFSGLQFPNYSSELNVNALELDDSALYLCASSQPDRSTDTQYFGPGTRLTVL.